These 27 T cell receptor beta chains were all obtained from the same sample, sequenced in a study of cytomegalovirus exposure and HLA in healthy donors. 13 Jbeta primers and 60 Vbeta primers were used for the PCR. The protocol was immunoSEQ multiplex PCR, while the TCRdb copy is restricted to in-frame clones and leaves out a portion. Seen here are over 150,000 clones, 80% observed once, and the top ten hold 1%. Material: PBMCs. The receptors shown here come from a woman in her forties or fifties in good health and CMV-seropositive.

This clone was seen only once. The J gene is TRBJ2-2, the V gene TRBV7-6; unclear D gene. The germline V and J ends were trimmed by 3 bases and 6 bases, with 5 bases remaining between them. Germline assignment: CDR1 SGHVS and CDR2 FNYEAQ. This CDR3 contains 12 residues. CDR3 sequence reads: CASSLGPGELFF. The CDR3 coding sequence is TGTGCCAGCAGCTTGGGCCCCGGGGAGCTGTTTTTT.

This chain joins TRBV25-1 and TRBJ2-7; D ambiguous. The length of the CDR3 is 11 residues. Germline lookup yields CDR1 MGHDK and CDR2 SYGVNS. V lost 1 base and J 4 bases, leaving 2 bases between the germline ends. DNA of the CDR3: TGTGCCAGCAGTGAATCGTACGAGCAGTACTTC. Translated: CASSESYEQYF.

A few counts support this clone. The chain couples TRBV7-2 to TRBJ2-7; D might be TRBD2 (5 bases). Germline CDR1 SGHTA, CDR2 FQGNSA. Trimming took 1 base from V and 2 from J, leaving 9 bases between them. The CDR3 has 14 amino acids. Written as DNA, the CDR3 is TGTGCCAGCAGCTTAGGGGGAGTAGCCTACGAGCAGTACTTC. It codes for CASSLGGVAYEQYF.

The chain employs TRBV14 and TRBJ1-2, with 7 positions matching TRBD1. Germline V gene sequence: CDR1 SGHDN, CDR2 FVKESK. The CDR3 spans 15 residues. Trimming at V came to 1 base and at J to 4 bases, leaving 6 bases not matched to a gene. In DNA form, the CDR3 reads TGTGCCAGCAGCCAAGGGTCCAACAGGGGCTATGGCTACACCTTC. Translation gives CASSQGSNRGYGYTF. The complete variable domain, with remaining parts taken from reference TRBV14 and TRBJ1-2, reads EAGVTQFPSHSVIEKGQTVTLRCDPISGHDNLYWYRRVMGKEIKFLLHFVKESKQDESGMPNNRFLAERTGGTYSTLKVQPAELEDSGVYFCASSQGSNRGYGYTFGSGTRLTVV.

The rearrangement joins TRBV5-4 to TRBJ2-1, with TRBD2 matching over 9 bases. The CDR3 contains 18 residues. Germline V lookup: CDR1 SGHNT, CDR2 YYREEE (reference sequence). V dropped 3 bases and J dropped 1; count of bases not matched to a gene: 11. The CDR3 region is CASSWGGPSGTSYNEQFF. The CDR3 DNA follows: TGTGCCAGCAGCTGGGGGGGTCCTAGCGGGACTTCCTACAATGAGCAGTTCTTC.

V usage is TRBV9 and J usage is TRBJ2-1; a weak D match, TRBD1 (6 bases). V lost 2 bases and J lost 3, with 15 bases in between. In germline, CDR1 is SGDLS, CDR2 YYNGEE. The CDR3 extends over 16 amino acids. CDR3 sequence (DNA): TGTGCCAGCAGCGTGGCTGGACAGTTCCTCTACAATGAGCAGTTCTTC. This gives the protein CASSVAGQFLYNEQFF. The full variable domain, with the rest looked up from reference TRBV9 and TRBJ2-1, is DSGVTQTPKHLITATGQRVTLRCSPRSGDLSVYWYQQSLDQGLQFLIQYYNGEERAKGNILERFSAQQFPDLHSELNLSSLELGDSALYFCASSVAGQFLYNEQFFGPGTRLTVL.

The chain is built from TRBV11-2 and TRBJ1-5; D might be TRBD1 (6 bases). This CDR3 has 16 residues. Germline CDR1 reads SGHAT; CDR2 reads FQNNGV. Deletions cut 5 bases from V and 2 bases from J, with 16 bases between. The CDR3 coding sequence is TGTGCCAGCAGCCCCCCCGGACAGCGGCGCAATCAGCCCCAGCATTTT. Protein product: CASSPPGQRRNQPQHF.

This chain uses TRBV6-5 with TRBJ1-2, with 7 nucleotides matching TRBD1. The CDR3 has 14 amino acids. From germline, CDR1 is MNHEY and CDR2 SVGAGI. After removal of 5 bases from V and 2 bases from J, the junction contained 5 bases not matched to a gene. The CDR3 nucleotides are TGTGCCAGCAGTGCTCGACAGGGAAACTATGGCTACACCTTC. It is translated as CASSARQGNYGYTF.

The gene calls are TRBV2 and TRBJ2-7; 7 bases align to TRBD1. CDR1 SNHLY and CDR2 FYNNEI come from the germline V gene. The CDR3 consists of 13 residues. V lost 8 bases to trimming and J lost 1 base; unmatched junction nucleotides: 5. The CDR3 DNA reads TGTGCCAGCTGGACAGGAATATCCTACGAGCAGTACTTC. This sequence encodes CASWTGISYEQYF.

V gene TRBV10-3 combines with J gene TRBJ2-5; 13 bases match TRBD2. The length of the CDR3 is 20 residues. V gave up 4 bases and J gave up 5 bases; unmatched junction bases: 19. The germline V gene encodes CDR1 ENHRY and CDR2 SYGVKD. The CDR3 region is CAISAGLGLAGALRGETQYF. The CDR3 nucleotides read TGTGCCATCAGTGCCGGCCTTGGACTAGCGGGGGCCCTTCGGGGGGAGACCCAGTACTTC.

This clone has only one observation. The chain has TRBV7-9 and TRBJ1-2; weak D call: TRBD1 (5 bases). The germline gives CDR1 SEHNR, CDR2 FQNEAQ (reference sequence). This CDR3 comprises 14 residues. Between the trimmed V and J ends, which lost 5 bases and 3 bases, there was a span of 13 bases. This CDR3 reads CASSPIGGDYGYTF. DNA of the CDR3: TGTGCCAGCAGCCCAATCGGGGGTGACTATGGCTACACCTTC.

The J gene is TRBJ1-5, the V gene TRBV18; 8 nucleotides match TRBD1. J was trimmed by 4 bases and V by 3 bases; bases with no gene match: 5. Germline loops: CDR1 KGHSH, CDR2 LQKENI. The CDR3 loop spans 15 amino acids. The CDR3 bases are TGTGCCAGCTCACCCGGACAGGGAAAAAATCAGCCCCAGCATTTT. It specifies CASSPGQGKNQPQHF.

The chain recombines TRBV7-2 with TRBJ1-1; D might be TRBD1 (6 bases). The V and J ends lost 4 bases and 5 bases respectively, with 26 bases between them. Looked up from germline, CDR1 is SGHTA and CDR2 is FQGNSA. The CDR3 is 18 residues long. CDR3 protein: CASSYLSPGQPYGTEAFF. CDR3 in DNA: TGTGCCAGCAGCTACCTTAGTCCCGGACAGCCGTATGGGACTGAAGCTTTCTTT.

V and J are TRBV7-9 and TRBJ2-5, with D possibly TRBD2 on 5 matching bases. The germline V gene has CDR1 SEHNR and CDR2 FQNEAQ (reference sequence). Between the trimmed V and J ends, which lost 4 bases and 0 bases, there was a span of 21 bases. This CDR3 has 18 amino acids. For the CDR3, the DNA is TGTGCCAGCAGCTCCTATACTAGTTGGCTGGGGTACCAAGAGACCCAGTACTTC. This sequence encodes CASSSYTSWLGYQETQYF.

V is TRBV6-4 and J is TRBJ2-1; 12 nucleotides match TRBD1. Losses at the gene ends were 4 bases for V and 5 bases for J; bases not matched to a gene: 3. This CDR3 contains 15 residues. The germline V gene has CDR1 MRHNA and CDR2 SNTAGT. CDR3 loop: CASSVGQGANNEQFF. The CDR3 DNA reads TGTGCCAGCAGTGTGGGACAGGGGGCGAACAATGAGCAGTTCTTC.

The rearrangement joins TRBV19 to TRBJ1-4; no firm D call. Germline V CDR1 and CDR2: LNHDA, SQIVND (reference sequence). The V and J ends lost 4 bases and 4 bases respectively, with 10 bases between them. The CDR3 spans 14 residues. The CDR3 bases are TGTGCCAGTAGTAGAGCGTACCTTAATGAAAAACTGTTTTTT. Protein product: CASSRAYLNEKLFF.

This clone has a single count. The chain is built from TRBV19 and TRBJ2-2; 8 nucleotides agree with TRBD1. This CDR3 spans 18 amino acids. The germline gives CDR1 LNHDA, CDR2 SQIVND (reference sequence). V gave up 9 bases and J gave up 0 bases; unmatched junction bases: 15. The DNA of the CDR3 is TGTGCCAGCCGGACAGGGTGGGCGGGCCCGTCGAACACCGGGGAGCTGTTTTTT. Encoded protein: CASRTGWAGPSNTGELFF.

The chain joins TRBV6-5 to TRBJ1-1, with 8 bases identical to TRBD1. The CDR3 length is 15 residues. Trimming at V came to 5 bases and at J to 3 bases, leaving 8 bases not matched to a gene. Germline-derived CDR1 and CDR2 are MNHEY and SVGAGI. The CDR3 spells CASSQDRARYTEAFF. CDR3 DNA: TGTGCCAGCAGTCAGGACAGGGCAAGGTACACTGAAGCTTTCTTT.

This chain connects TRBV9 to TRBJ1-1; D not certain. V lost 0 bases and J 3 bases, leaving 6 bases between the germline ends. This CDR3 contains 13 residues. Germline V lookup: CDR1 SGDLS, CDR2 YYNGEE. CDR3 residues: CASSVERYTEAFF. The DNA for the CDR3 is TGTGCCAGCAGCGTAGAGAGGTACACTGAAGCTTTCTTT. Full variable domain (rest looked up from reference TRBV9 and TRBJ1-1): DSGVTQTPKHLITATGQRVTLRCSPRSGDLSVYWYQQSLDQGLQFLIQYYNGEERAKGNILERFSAQQFPDLHSELNLSSLELGDSALYFCASSVERYTEAFFGQGTRLTVV.

V gene TRBV29-1 combines with J gene TRBJ2-1; the match to TRBD1 covers 7 bases. Germline-derived CDR1 and CDR2 are SQVTM and ANQGSEA. J gave up 6 bases and V 1 base, and 12 bases lay outside the gene matches. CDR3 length: 16 amino acids. The CDR3 region has the DNA TGCAGCGTTGAAGGAGGTAGGGGGCGAGTACGCAATGAGCAGTTCTTC. Translation gives CSVEGGRGRVRNEQFF.

The count of this clone is one. This chain uses TRBV9 with TRBJ2-3, with D possibly TRBD1 on 5 matching bases. Germline V gene data show CDR1 as SGDLS and CDR2 as YYNGEE. V lost 3 bases, J lost 5 bases, and 7 bases lay in between. This CDR3 is built from 12 residues. The CDR3 sequence: CASSAQGDTQYF. The CDR3 DNA follows: TGTGCCAGCAGCGCCCAGGGAGATACGCAGTATTTT.

This clone was seen a few times. The chain joins TRBV6-5 to TRBJ1-4; 9 bases fit TRBD1. Germline-derived CDR1 and CDR2 are MNHEY and SVGAGI. After removal of 6 bases from V and 7 bases from J, the junction contained 9 bases not matched to a gene. CDR3 length: 15 residues. Here the CDR3 DNA reads TGTGCCAGCAGCGCCTCCGGGACAGGGCGTGAAAAACTGTTTTTT. It translates to CASSASGTGREKLFF.

The chain is built from TRBV7-2 and TRBJ2-5, with D possibly TRBD2 on 5 matching bases. The germline CDR1 and CDR2 sequences are SGHTA and FQGNSA. The CDR3 consists of 10 residues. Trimming pared 8 bases from V and 11 bases from J, leaving 12 bases between. CDR3 nucleotide sequence: TGTGCCAGCGGTTCTTGGGAGCAGTACTTC. Translating gives CASGSWEQYF.

The V and J genes are TRBV27 and TRBJ2-5; perhaps TRBD1 as D (5 bases). The CDR3 is 14 amino acids. CDR1 and CDR2 (germline): MNHEY, SMNVEV (reference sequence). V gave up 7 bases and J gave up 6 bases, with 18 bases separating them. The CDR3 spells CASTEDRTFKTQYF. CDR3 bases: TGTGCCAGCACAGAAGACAGAACCTTTAAGACCCAGTACTTC.

This clone showed up just a few times. The gene calls are TRBV28 and TRBJ2-7, with D hard to call. This CDR3 region has 12 residues. CDR1 and CDR2 from the germline V gene are MDHEN and SYDVKM. Trimming cost V 5 bases and J 6 bases, with 11 bases left between them. CDR3 residues: CASSPRRLEQYF. The CDR3 nucleotides are TGTGCCAGCAGTCCCCGAAGACTCGAGCAGTACTTC. The whole variable domain, remainder taken from reference TRBV28 and TRBJ2-7, is DVKVTQSSRYLVKRTGEKVFLECVQDMDHENMFWYRQDPGLGLRLIYFSYDVKMKEKGDIPEGYSVSREKKERFSLILESASTNQTSMYLCASSPRRLEQYFGPGTRLTVT.

This chain links TRBV5-1 with TRBJ2-5; 10 bases align to TRBD2. CDR1 and CDR2 (germline): SGHRS, YFSETQ. Unmatched junction bases numbered 8, after V lost 4 bases and J lost 5 bases. The length of the CDR3 is 15 residues. This chain's CDR3 is CASSAASGGAETQYF. The CDR3 region has the DNA TGCGCCAGCAGCGCGGCCAGCGGGGGGGCGGAGACCCAGTACTTC.

The chain couples TRBV21-1 to TRBJ1-1; TRBD1, the table's D call, was not compared with the DNA. TRBV21-1 is labeled a pseudogene. The CDR3 is 19 amino acids. CDR3: CASSKFWLMRQDTNTEAFF. The CDR3 coding sequence is TGTGCCAGCAGCAAATTCTGGCTGATGAGACAGGACACGAACACTGAAGCTTTCTTT.